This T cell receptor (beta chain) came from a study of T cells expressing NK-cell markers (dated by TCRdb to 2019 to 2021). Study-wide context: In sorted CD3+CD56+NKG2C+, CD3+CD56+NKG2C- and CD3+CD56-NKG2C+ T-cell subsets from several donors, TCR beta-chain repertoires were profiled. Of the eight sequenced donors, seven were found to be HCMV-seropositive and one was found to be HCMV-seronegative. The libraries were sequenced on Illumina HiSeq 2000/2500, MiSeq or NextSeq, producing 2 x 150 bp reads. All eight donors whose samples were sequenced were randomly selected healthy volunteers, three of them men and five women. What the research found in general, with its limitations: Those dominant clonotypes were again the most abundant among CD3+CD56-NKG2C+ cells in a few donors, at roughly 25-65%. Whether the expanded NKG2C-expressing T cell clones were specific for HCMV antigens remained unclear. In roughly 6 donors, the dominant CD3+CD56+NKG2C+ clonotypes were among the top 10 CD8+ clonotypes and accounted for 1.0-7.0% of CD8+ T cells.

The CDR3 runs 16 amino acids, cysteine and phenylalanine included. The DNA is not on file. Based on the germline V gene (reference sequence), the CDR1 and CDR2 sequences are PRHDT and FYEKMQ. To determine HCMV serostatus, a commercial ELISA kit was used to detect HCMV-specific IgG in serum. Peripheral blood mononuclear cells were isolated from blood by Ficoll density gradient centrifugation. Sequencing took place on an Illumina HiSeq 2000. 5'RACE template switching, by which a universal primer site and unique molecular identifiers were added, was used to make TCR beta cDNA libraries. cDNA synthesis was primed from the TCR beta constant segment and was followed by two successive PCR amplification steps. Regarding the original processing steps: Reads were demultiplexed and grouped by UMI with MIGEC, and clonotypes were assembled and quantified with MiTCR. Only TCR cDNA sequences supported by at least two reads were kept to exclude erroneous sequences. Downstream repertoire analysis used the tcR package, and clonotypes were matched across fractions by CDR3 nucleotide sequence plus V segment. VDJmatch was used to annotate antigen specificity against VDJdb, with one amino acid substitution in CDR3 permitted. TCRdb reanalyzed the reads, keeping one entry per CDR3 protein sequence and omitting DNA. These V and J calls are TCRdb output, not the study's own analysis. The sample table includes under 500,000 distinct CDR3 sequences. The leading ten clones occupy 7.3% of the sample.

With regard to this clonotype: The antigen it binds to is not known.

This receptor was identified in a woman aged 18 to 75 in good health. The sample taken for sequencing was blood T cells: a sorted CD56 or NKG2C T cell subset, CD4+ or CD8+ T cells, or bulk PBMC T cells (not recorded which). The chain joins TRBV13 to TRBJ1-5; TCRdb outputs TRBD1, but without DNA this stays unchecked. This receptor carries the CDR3 CASSLRTGRENQPQHF.